This T cell receptor beta chain was identified in a study of identical twins. The study, taken as a whole, reports: Surplus twin overlap in beta out-of-frame sequences was less pronounced. Instead of following the same donors, the conclusions were based on cross-sectional statistical analysis.

The CDR3 has 15 amino acids. The V segment lost 5 bases and the J segment 2 bases; nucleotides outside the gene matches: 8. Germline V gene lookup returns CDR1 SGHTA and CDR2 FQGNSA. This clonotype was counted ten times or more. Its antigen is not identified. Using its own MiXCR run on the 5' RACE reads, TCRdb lists one record per CDR3 protein. The sample consists of about 500,000 distinct CDR3 sequences, over 11% of them appearing once. The same sample was also used in a study of yellow fever vaccine responses in identical twins.

Sequencing input: CD4+ T cells sorted from blood. This chain connects TRBV7-2 to TRBJ2-5; 7 bases are a match to TRBD2. The sequence derives from a woman younger than 35 in good health. Here the CDR3 reads CASSPDGTTQETQYF. The CDR3 DNA reads TGTGCCAGCAGCCCAGATGGGACTACACAAGAGACCCAGTACTTC.